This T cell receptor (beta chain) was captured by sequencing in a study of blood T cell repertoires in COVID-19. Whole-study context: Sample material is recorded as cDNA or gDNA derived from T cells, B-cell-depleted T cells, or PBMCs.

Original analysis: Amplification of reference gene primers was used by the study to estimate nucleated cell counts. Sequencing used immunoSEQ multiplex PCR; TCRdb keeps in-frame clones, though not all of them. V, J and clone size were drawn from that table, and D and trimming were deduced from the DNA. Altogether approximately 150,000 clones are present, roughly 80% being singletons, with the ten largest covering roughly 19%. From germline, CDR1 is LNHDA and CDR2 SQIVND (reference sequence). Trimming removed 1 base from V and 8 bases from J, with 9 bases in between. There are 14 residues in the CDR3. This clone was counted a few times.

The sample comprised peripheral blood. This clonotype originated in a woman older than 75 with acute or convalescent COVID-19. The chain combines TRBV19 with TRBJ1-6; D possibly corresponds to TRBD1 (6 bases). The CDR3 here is CASSIGRTDSPLHF. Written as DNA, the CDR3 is TGTGCCAGTAGTATAGGTAGGACAGATTCACCCCTCCACTTT.